Following are 2 T cell receptor beta chains from one sample sequenced in a study of shared clonotypes between healthy human individuals. Libraries were prepared by immunoSEQ multiplex PCR; TCRdb keeps only in-frame clonotypes and omits some of them. Found here are 550,000 to 600,000 clones, around 78% of them singletons; the top ten hold approximately 12%. Sequencing was carried out using PBMCs. These receptors were collected from a woman aged 40 to 50 in good health. Some clones in this sample may be carry-over from other donors' samples.

This clone was observed a few times. The chain recombines TRBV11-1 with TRBJ2-3; D ambiguous. CDR1 and CDR2 from the germline V gene are SGHAT and FQDESV (reference sequence). The CDR3 length is 12 residues. V was trimmed by 3 bases and J by 2 bases, leaving 3 bases between them. The CDR3 sequence is CASSFYTDTQYF. The DNA for the CDR3 is TGTGCCAGCAGCTTCTACACAGATACGCAGTATTTT.

The chain uses TRBV28 and TRBJ2-4; no firm D call. The CDR3 extends over 13 amino acids. Germline assignment: CDR1 MDHEN and CDR2 SYDVKM. The V gene lost 7 bases and the J gene lost 9 bases, with 16 bases spanning the gap. In DNA form, the CDR3 reads TGTGCCAGCATAAACCCGGCCCGTGGCATTCAGTACTTC. It is translated as CASINPARGIQYF. The variable domain in full, completed from reference TRBV28 and TRBJ2-4, reads DVKVTQSSRYLVKRTGEKVFLECVQDMDHENMFWYRQDPGLGLRLIYFSYDVKMKEKGDIPEGYSVSREKKERFSLILESASTNQTSMYLCASINPARGIQYFGAGTRLSVL.